This T cell receptor beta chain was sequenced for a study of CD8 T cells in Susac syndrome. General observations from the study: As the study acknowledged, the number of individuals who were part of its TCR sequencing and HLA analysis was relatively small.

Note on this clonotype: The antigen remains unidentified.

The V gene's germline CDR1 is LNHDA and CDR2 SQIVND (reference sequence). V was clipped by 3 bases and J by 2 bases, with 16 bases between them. CDR3 size: 16 residues. TCR beta sequencing was performed on blood CD8+ and CD4+ T cells. TEMRA cells were enriched by FACS, and CD4+ and CD8+ T cells were negatively isolated. Random hexamers were used to reverse transcribe the RNA input (about 0.5 to 1 ug). An immunoSEQ multiplex PCR amplified TCR beta CDR3 over 54 Vbeta and 13 Jbeta. Each CDR3 protein gets one entry after TCRdb re-called the immunoSEQ multiplex PCR reads with MiXCR. The data show about 200,000 distinct CDR3 sequences, 92% seen once.

The V and J genes are TRBV19 and TRBJ2-5; D might be TRBD1 (6 bases). Sequences were obtained from CD8+ T cells from PBMCs. This TCR was sampled from a human donor with multiple sclerosis. CDR3 in amino acids: CASSILTTGEQETQYF. CDR3 nucleotides: TGTGCCAGTAGTATCCTAACGACAGGCGAGCAAGAGACCCAGTACTTC.